What follows is one T cell receptor beta chain and its context. Its antigen is not identified. J lost 2 bases, V lost 3 bases, and 8 bases had no gene match. The CDR3 length is 17 residues. Germline loops: CDR1 SGDLS, CDR2 YYNGEE. The data stem from a study of cytomegalovirus exposure and HLA in healthy donors. Study-level points and caveats: Reported performance of the classifier showed diagnosis of cytomegalovirus status with high specificity and sensitivity. V- and J-gene trimming in TCR beta was tied to a missense DCLRE1C variant by an analysis performed later.

The study ran its PCR with 60 Vbeta and 13 Jbeta primers. Sequencing used immunoSEQ multiplex PCR; TCRdb keeps in-frame clones, though not all of them. This table lists 63,000 or so clones. The J gene is TRBJ2-6, the V gene TRBV9; 7 bases fit TRBD2. The sample taken for sequencing was PBMCs. The TCR comes from a boy between 10 and 17 years old in good health and CMV-seronegative. The CDR3 region is CASSAHPREAGANVLTF. CDR3 DNA sequence: TGTGCCAGCAGCGCCCACCCCCGGGAGGCTGGGGCCAACGTCCTGACTTTC. Using reference TRBV9 and TRBJ2-6 for the parts outside the CDR3, the full variable domain is DSGVTQTPKHLITATGQRVTLRCSPRSGDLSVYWYQQSLDQGLQFLIQYYNGEERAKGNILERFSAQQFPDLHSELNLSSLELGDSALYFCASSAHPREAGANVLTFGAGSRLTVL.